The 22 T cell receptor beta chains below were found in one sample sequenced in a study of T cell responses to AZD1222 COVID-19 vaccine (dated by TCRdb to about 2021). The library relied on the immunoSEQ multiplex PCR assay. The clones in this table, taken by TCRdb from immuneACCESS, are in-frame only. Not every clone is retained; where verified, under half of the shortfall comes from an unresolved V gene, and the cause of the rest is unknown. The sample table contains around 140,000 clones; only one count was recorded for over 90% of them. Roughly 3.5% of the sample lies in the top ten. This sample's time point label indicates: about 28 days (+/-7) after the second vaccine dose. The sequencing here drew on peripheral blood, taken 28 days after the second AZD1222 dose. These receptors were taken from an adult who received the AZD1222 COVID-19 vaccine.

The J gene is TRBJ2-5, the V gene TRBV5-1; maybe TRBD2 (6 bases). V dropped 2 bases and J dropped 5 bases, with 25 bases sitting between them. The CDR3 is 18 residues long. Germline CDR1 and CDR2: SGHRS and YFSETQ. The DNA of the CDR3 is TGCGCCAGCAGCTTCTCTTTTATCGCGGGAAGGCAAGGGGAGACCCAGTACTTC. Translating gives CASSFSFIAGRQGETQYF.

The chain joins TRBV27 to TRBJ2-5, with unresolved D. This CDR3 has 14 amino acids. The germline V and J ends were trimmed by 6 bases and 2 bases, with 13 bases remaining between them. In germline, CDR1 is MNHEY, CDR2 SMNVEV (reference sequence). CDR3 amino acids: CASSQTTQQETQYF. In nucleotides, the CDR3 is TGTGCCAGCAGCCAGACGACACAGCAAGAGACCCAGTACTTC.

The chain couples TRBV6-5 to TRBJ1-2; 8 nucleotides align to TRBD1. The germline V gene has CDR1 MNHEY and CDR2 SVGAGI. V was pared by 4 bases and J by 0 bases, with 7 bases of the junction left unmatched. This CDR3 has 16 residues. This CDR3 reads CASSFIPGGTNYGYTF. CDR3 DNA sequence: TGTGCCAGCAGTTTCATACCAGGGGGCACTAACTATGGCTACACCTTC.

The chain has TRBV3-1 (or the pseudogene TRBV3-2) and TRBJ1-1, with D unresolved. This CDR3 region has 15 residues. V was trimmed by 7 bases and J by 2 bases, leaving 17 bases between them. Germline assignment: CDR1 LGHDT and CDR2 YNNKEL (reference sequence). CDR3: CASKLYSSGNTEAFF. CDR3 coding DNA: TGTGCCAGCAAGCTTTATTCATCGGGAAACACTGAAGCTTTCTTT.

This clone appeared a single time. The V call is TRBV25-1, the J call TRBJ2-1; TRBD2 matches at 14 bases. Germline V gene sequence: CDR1 MGHDK, CDR2 SYGVNS. The V gene end was trimmed by 5 bases and the J gene end by 1 base; junction bases not matched to a gene: 7. This CDR3 region has 18 residues. The CDR3 coding sequence is TGTGCCAGCAGTTCGGGACTAGCGGGAGACCGTTCCTACAATGAGCAGTTCTTC. This encodes CASSSGLAGDRSYNEQFF.

The chain carries TRBV6-1 and TRBJ2-1; D not resolved. The germline V gene encodes CDR1 MNHNS and CDR2 SASEGT. V was cut by 3 bases and J by 15 bases, with 12 bases left in between. The CDR3 consists of 11 residues. CDR3: CASSDRLSGFF. The DNA of the CDR3 is TGTGCCAGCAGTGATCGTCTATCGGGGTTCTTC.

The chain uses TRBV28 and TRBJ1-4; TRBD1 might be the D (5 bases). The germline V gene has CDR1 MDHEN and CDR2 SYDVKM. The CDR3 is 15 amino acids. Trimming removed 7 bases at V and 4 bases at J, with 16 bases between. In DNA, the CDR3 is TGTGCCAGCACCAAACCGGGACGGATTAATGAAAAACTGTTTTTT. This gives the protein CASTKPGRINEKLFF. The whole variable domain, filled in from reference TRBV28 and TRBJ1-4, reads DVKVTQSSRYLVKRTGEKVFLECVQDMDHENMFWYRQDPGLGLRLIYFSYDVKMKEKGDIPEGYSVSREKKERFSLILESASTNQTSMYLCASTKPGRINEKLFFGSGTQLSVL.

The J gene is TRBJ1-2, the V gene TRBV19; TRBD1 aligns across 7 bases. After removal of 3 bases from V and 8 bases from J, the junction contained 12 bases not matched to a gene. The CDR3 totals 15 residues. The germline V gene encodes CDR1 LNHDA and CDR2 SQIVND (reference sequence). This CDR3 is CASSILGQNPMGYTF. CDR3 coding DNA: TGTGCCAGTAGTATCCTGGGACAGAATCCTATGGGCTACACCTTC.

This chain connects TRBV19 to TRBJ1-5, with TRBD1 matching over 9 bases. The CDR3 totals 12 residues. The germline V gene encodes CDR1 LNHDA and CDR2 SQIVND (reference sequence). V lost 11 bases and J lost 9; bases outside the gene matches: 8. CDR3 nucleotide sequence: TGTGCCGGGTCGACAGGGGGGGGGCCCCAGCATTTT. It translates to CAGSTGGGPQHF.

The V call is TRBV18, the J call TRBJ1-2; D unclear. The CDR3 covers 17 residues. V lost 1 base and J lost 0, with 15 bases in between. Per the germline V gene, CDR1 is KGHSH and CDR2 is LQKENI. This CDR3 is CASSPLNGGSANYGYTF. CDR3 nucleotide sequence: TGTGCCAGCTCACCACTAAATGGAGGTTCGGCTAACTATGGCTACACCTTC.

To note about this clone: One end of the junction fails to match germline, which may point to a read error. This chain uses TRBV12-3 or TRBV12-4 with TRBJ1-5; no firm D call. CDR3 length equals 12 residues. CDR3 region: CASSLGDQLQHF. As DNA, the CDR3 is TGTGCCAGCAGTTTAGGGGATCAGCTCCAGCATTTT.

The V and J genes are TRBV28 and TRBJ1-2; tentatively, D is TRBD1 (5 bases). The CDR3 spans 15 residues. V was trimmed by 6 bases and J by 6 bases, leaving 20 bases between them. Germline-derived CDR1 and CDR2 are MDHEN and SYDVKM. For the CDR3, the DNA is TGTGCCAGCAGCTCGGCGAATCACTGGGGGAATGGCTACACCTTC. This translates into CASSSANHWGNGYTF.

The chain joins TRBV20-1 to TRBJ1-2, with D unclear. CDR1 is DFQATT, CDR2 SNEGSKA, per germline (reference sequence). The CDR3 covers 15 residues. V lost 3 bases and J 8 bases, leaving 22 bases between the germline ends. CDR3 sequence reads: CSASPRPLGHMGYTF. The CDR3 bases are TGCAGTGCTAGTCCGAGGCCTTTAGGTCATATGGGCTACACCTTC.

This chain joins TRBV3-1 (or the pseudogene TRBV3-2) and TRBJ2-7, with TRBD1 matching over 7 bases. After removal of 3 bases from V and 0 bases from J, the junction contained 2 bases not matched to a gene. The germline gives CDR1 LGHDT, CDR2 YNNKEL (reference sequence). The CDR3 is 14 residues long. CDR3 coding DNA: TGTGCCAGCAGCCAGAGACAGGGCTCCTACGAGCAGTACTTC. Translated, it gives CASSQRQGSYEQYF.

The J gene is TRBJ1-4, the V gene TRBV5-1, with TRBD1 identical over 9 bases. Germline-derived CDR1 and CDR2 are SGHRS and YFSETQ. Losses at the gene ends were 4 bases for V and 4 bases for J; bases not matched to a gene: 11. The length of the CDR3 is 17 residues. The CDR3 region has the DNA TGCGCCAGCAGCCTAAATGCACAGGGGGCGAGTAATGAAAAACTGTTTTTT. Protein sequence: CASSLNAQGASNEKLFF.

V gene TRBV7-9 combines with J gene TRBJ1-5; 7 bases agree with TRBD1. V dropped 1 base and J dropped 6; count of bases not matched to a gene: 6. Germline lookup yields CDR1 SEHNR and CDR2 FQNEAQ (reference sequence). The length of the CDR3 is 15 residues. Here the CDR3 reads CASSLDHRGGQPQHF. Here the CDR3 DNA reads TGTGCCAGCAGCTTAGATCACAGGGGAGGTCAGCCCCAGCATTTT.

The CDR3 region is CASRRLAGGGVTDTQYF. In DNA, the CDR3 is TGCGCCAGCAGGCGACTAGCGGGAGGCGGGGTTACAGATACGCAGTATTTT. The J gene is TRBJ2-3, the V gene TRBV5-1, with 13 bases lining up with TRBD2. The CDR3 is made up of 17 amino acids. Germline V gives CDR1 SGHRS, CDR2 YFSETQ. Losses at the gene ends were 5 bases for V and 3 bases for J; bases not matched to a gene: 9.

The V call is TRBV19, the J call TRBJ1-1; no clear D gene. This CDR3 comprises 13 residues. Germline loops: CDR1 LNHDA, CDR2 SQIVND (reference sequence). V lost 4 bases and J 0 bases, leaving 6 bases between the germline ends. CDR3 coding DNA: TGTGCCAGTAGTAACCAGATGAACACTGAAGCTTTCTTT. This gives the protein CASSNQMNTEAFF.

This clone occurred a few times. The chain joins TRBV20-1 to TRBJ1-2; D is uncertain. Trimming removed 3 bases from V and 2 bases from J, with 19 bases in between. Germline loops: CDR1 DFQATT, CDR2 SNEGSKA (reference sequence). The CDR3 consists of 16 residues. CDR3 region: CSASNLDRSSNYGYTF. CDR3 DNA sequence: TGCAGTGCTAGTAATCTCGATAGGAGCTCCAACTATGGCTACACCTTC.

This sequence joins TRBV3-1 (or the pseudogene TRBV3-2) and TRBJ1-5; 7 bases match TRBD1. Germline V gene lookup returns CDR1 LGHDT and CDR2 YNNKEL (reference sequence). Trimming removed 4 bases from V and 7 bases from J; junction bases left unmatched: 7. The CDR3 is made up of 14 amino acids. CDR3 in amino acids: CASSPTGAQQPQHF. The CDR3 coding sequence is TGTGCCAGCAGCCCAACAGGGGCCCAACAGCCCCAGCATTTT.

The rearrangement joins TRBV5-1 to TRBJ2-2; perhaps TRBD1 as D (6 bases). The CDR3 spans 16 residues. The germline V gene encodes CDR1 SGHRS and CDR2 YFSETQ. Deletions cut 3 bases from V and 6 bases from J, with 18 bases between. The DNA of the CDR3 is TGCGCCAGCAGCTCTTGGGGGATACAGGGCGCCGGGGAGCTGTTTTTT. It yields the protein CASSSWGIQGAGELFF. Complete variable domain (other parts from reference TRBV5-1 and TRBJ2-2): KAGVTQTPRYLIKTRGQQVTLSCSPISGHRSVSWYQQTPGQGLQFLFEYFSETQRNKGNFPGRFSGRQFSNSRSEMNVSTLELGDSALYLCASSSWGIQGAGELFFGEGSRLTVL.

This clone was seen only once. The chain is built from TRBV7-8 and TRBJ1-1, with D unresolved. Germline lookup yields CDR1 SGHVS and CDR2 FQNEAQ. The CDR3 is 15 amino acids. V shed 1 base and J shed 0 bases, with 9 bases lying between them. In DNA, the CDR3 is TGTGCCAGCAGCTTAGGTCGAATATTGAACACTGAAGCTTTCTTT. This encodes CASSLGRILNTEAFF.